These 6 T cell receptor beta chains were sequenced from one sample in a study of shared clonotypes between healthy human individuals. The naive CD8 fraction comprised CD45RO-negative cells positively selected for CCR7 and excluded terminally differentiated effector memory CD45RA+ cells. Assay used: immunoSEQ multiplex PCR; TCRdb lists only in-frame clones, some missing. Of 600,000 or so clones listed, roughly 98% are singletons. Source material: naive CD8+ T cells sorted from blood. These receptors were taken from a man aged 25 to 40 in good health.

This clone was picked up a small number of times. This chain uses TRBV7-8 with TRBJ2-3, with D maybe TRBD2 (6 bases). V gave up 7 bases and J gave up 5 bases, with 22 bases separating them. Germline CDR1 SGHVS, CDR2 FQNEAQ. The CDR3 sequence is 16 residues long. CDR3 DNA sequence: TGTGCCAGCACTGACGGAGGGCCTGTTTTGCTAGATACGCAGTATTTT. Translated, it gives CASTDGGPVLLDTQYF. The full variable domain, its missing parts supplied by reference TRBV7-8 and TRBJ2-3, is GAGVSQSPRYKVAKRGQDVALRCDPISGHVSLFWYQQALGQGPEFLTYFQNEAQLDKSGLPSDRFFAERPEGSVSTLKIQRTQQEDSAVYLCASTDGGPVLLDTQYFGPGTRLTVL.

This chain links TRBV23-1 with TRBJ2-6; perhaps TRBD1 as D (6 bases). TRBV23-1 is an ORF, with its function uncertain. The CDR3 contains 21 residues. V lost 4 bases and J 0 bases, leaving 25 bases between the germline ends. The CDR3, as DNA: TGCGCCAGCAGTCGAGTTAGCTCGGGGCCGGACAGTTCCTCTGGGGCCAACGTCCTGACTTTC. Protein sequence: CASSRVSSGPDSSSGANVLTF.

The rearrangement uses TRBV7-8 and TRBJ1-3; D not certain. Between the trimmed V and J ends, which lost 0 bases and 0 bases, there was a span of 12 bases. The germline V gene encodes CDR1 SGHVS and CDR2 FQNEAQ. The CDR3 contains 17 residues. The CDR3 loop reads CASSLARAYSSGNTIYF. The CDR3 DNA is TGTGCCAGCAGCTTAGCGCGGGCTTACAGCTCTGGAAACACCATATATTTT. Supplemented by reference TRBV7-8 and TRBJ1-3, the full variable domain reads GAGVSQSPRYKVAKRGQDVALRCDPISGHVSLFWYQQALGQGPEFLTYFQNEAQLDKSGLPSDRFFAERPEGSVSTLKIQRTQQEDSAVYLCASSLARAYSSGNTIYFGEGSWLTVV.

The J gene is TRBJ2-5, the V gene TRBV9, with 7 bases fitting TRBD2. Germline CDR1 and CDR2: SGDLS and YYNGEE. V lost 3 bases and J lost 5; bases outside the gene matches: 4. The CDR3 covers 13 residues. This CDR3 reads CASSARSGETQYF. CDR3 in DNA: TGTGCCAGCAGCGCCCGTAGCGGGGAGACCCAGTACTTC.

The chain has TRBV29-1 and TRBJ2-3, with D maybe TRBD2 (5 bases). V dropped 8 bases and J dropped 0 bases, with 15 bases sitting between them. The CDR3 is made up of 14 amino acids. Germline V gene sequence: CDR1 SQVTM, CDR2 ANQGSEA. As DNA, the CDR3 is TGCAGCCAAGGTGGACTGTCTAGCACAGATACGCAGTATTTT. This gives the protein CSQGGLSSTDTQYF.

The chain carries TRBV29-1 and TRBJ2-7; D is unclear. The CDR3 spans 15 residues. Looked up from germline, CDR1 is SQVTM and CDR2 is ANQGSEA. V was clipped by 5 bases and J by 0 bases, with 17 bases between them. CDR3 amino acids: CSVSTTNSVSYEQYF. DNA of the CDR3: TGCAGCGTTTCCACAACGAACAGCGTCTCCTACGAGCAGTACTTC.